This passage covers 26 T cell receptor beta chains from one sample sequenced in a study of blood T cell repertoires in COVID-19. Data came from immunoSEQ multiplex PCR; TCRdb stores just in-frame clones and leaves some out. The table lists approximately 220,000 clones, about 88% of them singletons. Material for sequencing was PBMCs or T cells enriched from blood (not recorded which). These receptors all come from a young woman who had recovered from COVID-19.

This chain connects TRBV7-9 to TRBJ2-2; D is undetermined. CDR1 SEHNR and CDR2 FQNEAQ come from the germline V gene (reference sequence). This CDR3 is built from 15 residues. Trimming pared 6 bases from V and 5 bases from J, leaving 16 bases between. The CDR3 DNA follows: TGTGCCAGCAGACACCAACAGCTGTTGACCGGGGAGCTGTTTTTT. It yields the protein CASRHQQLLTGELFF.

The chain employs TRBV9 and TRBJ1-1, with 10 bases matching TRBD1. V was pared by 4 bases and J by 1 base, with 10 bases of the junction left unmatched. Germline V lookup: CDR1 SGDLS, CDR2 YYNGEE. The CDR3 is made up of 17 amino acids. CDR3 DNA: TGTGCCAGCAGCCCTCGACAGGGGGCGGTCGGGAACACTGAAGCTTTCTTT. It encodes CASSPRQGAVGNTEAFF.

This chain links TRBV6-2 or TRBV6-3 with TRBJ1-2; 10 bases line up with TRBD1. Germline-derived CDR1 and CDR2 are MNHEY and SVGEGT. The CDR3 length is 16 residues. V gave up 2 bases and J gave up 0 bases; unmatched junction bases: 3. The CDR3 DNA follows: TGTGCCAGCAGTTACGACGGGACAGGGGCTAACTATGGCTACACCTTC. Translated: CASSYDGTGANYGYTF.

The chain couples TRBV19 to TRBJ1-2; D is unclear. This CDR3 has 13 residues. V was pared by 3 bases and J by 2 bases, with 7 bases between. Germline CDR1 reads LNHDA; CDR2 reads SQIVND (reference sequence). CDR3 sequence (DNA): TGTGCCAGTAGTATCCGGCGGAACTATGGCTACACCTTC. Its protein is CASSIRRNYGYTF.

This rearrangement joins TRBV7-2 to TRBJ1-1; TRBD1 might be the D (5 bases). The CDR3 loop spans 14 amino acids. Germline values: CDR1 SGHTA, CDR2 FQGNSA. V was clipped by 4 bases and J by 4 bases, with 13 bases between them. The CDR3 here is CASSSRDFSTEAFF. The CDR3 region has the DNA TGTGCCAGCAGCTCCCGGGACTTCAGCACTGAAGCTTTCTTT.

The genes are TRBV4-3 and TRBJ2-3; maybe TRBD1 (6 bases). V lost 0 bases and J 5 bases, leaving 15 bases between the germline ends. The CDR3 sequence is 16 residues long. The V gene's germline CDR1 is LGHNA and CDR2 YSLEER. The CDR3 is CASSQERGQGGDTQYF. The CDR3 nucleotides are TGCGCCAGCAGCCAAGAGAGGGGACAAGGAGGAGATACGCAGTATTTT.

The chain couples TRBV7-8 to TRBJ1-5; 12 bases fit TRBD1. With V trimmed by 4 bases and J by 5 bases, 12 bases remained unmatched. The CDR3 contains 18 residues. The germline CDR1 and CDR2 sequences are SGHVS and FQNEAQ. The CDR3 loop is CASSSSYGTGGSDQPQHF. The CDR3 coding sequence is TGTGCCAGCAGCTCTAGCTATGGGACAGGGGGCTCAGATCAGCCCCAGCATTTT. Variable domain in full (rest from reference TRBV7-8 and TRBJ1-5): GAGVSQSPRYKVAKRGQDVALRCDPISGHVSLFWYQQALGQGPEFLTYFQNEAQLDKSGLPSDRFFAERPEGSVSTLKIQRTQQEDSAVYLCASSSSYGTGGSDQPQHFGDGTRLSIL.

This chain links TRBV5-4 with TRBJ2-5; no definite D call. V lost 4 bases and J lost 1, with 11 bases in between. Germline values: CDR1 SGHNT, CDR2 YYREEE (reference sequence). The CDR3 has 14 amino acids. The CDR3 DNA reads as TGTGCCAGCAGCGTCGGTCTGTCCCAAGAGACCCAGTACTTC. Its protein product is CASSVGLSQETQYF.

This clone was seen a single time. The chain joins TRBV6-5 to TRBJ1-1; D is undetermined. CDR1 is MNHEY, CDR2 SVGAGI, per germline. Trimming shortened V by 6 bases and J by 1 base, and 3 bases separated the two germline ends. This CDR3 is 11 amino acids long. CDR3 in DNA: TGTGCCAGCAGCGGGAACACTGAAGCTTTCTTT. As protein: CASSGNTEAFF.

The rearrangement joins TRBV19 to TRBJ2-7; 7 bases map to TRBD1. Losses at the gene ends were 3 bases for V and 3 bases for J; bases not matched to a gene: 11. Germline loops: CDR1 LNHDA, CDR2 SQIVND (reference sequence). The CDR3 length is 16 residues. The CDR3 bases are TGTGCCAGTAGTATCAGGGGGATCGGTCATTACTACGAGCAGTACTTC. It specifies CASSIRGIGHYYEQYF.

The chain employs TRBV7-2 and TRBJ1-2; no firm D call. In germline, CDR1 is SGHTA, CDR2 FQGNSA. This CDR3 is 10 amino acids long. V was pared by 4 bases and J by 7 bases, with 4 bases between. CDR3 DNA sequence: TGTGCCAGCAGCTCGGGTGGCTACACCTTC. This translates into CASSSGGYTF.

V and J are TRBV6-1 and TRBJ2-7; 11 positions match TRBD2. Germline-derived CDR1 and CDR2 are MNHNS and SASEGT. The V gene end was trimmed by 3 bases and the J gene end by 3 bases; junction bases not matched to a gene: 1. CDR3 size: 14 residues. The CDR3, as DNA: TGTGCCAGCAGTGATCTAGCGGGGGGCTACGAGCAGTACTTC. Protein: CASSDLAGGYEQYF.

J is TRBJ1-3 and V is TRBV12-3 or TRBV12-4; TRBD1 agrees at 7 bases. This CDR3 is 13 amino acids long. The V gene end was trimmed by 8 bases and the J gene end by 10 bases; junction bases not matched to a gene: 11. DNA of the CDR3: TGTGCCAGCCGGACAGGCGATCGATGGACCATATATTTT. Translating gives CASRTGDRWTIYF.

This clone was seen once. This chain connects TRBV18 to TRBJ2-3; 8 bases map to TRBD2. The V and J ends lost 0 bases and 2 bases, in that order; junction bases with no gene match: 4. Germline CDR1 KGHSH, CDR2 LQKENI. The CDR3 is 16 residues long. CDR3 loop: CASSPPALAATDTQYF. The CDR3 nucleotides read TGTGCCAGCTCACCACCCGCACTAGCGGCCACAGATACGCAGTATTTT.

The chain links TRBV7-9 to TRBJ1-2; the match to TRBD1 covers 10 bases. Germline V CDR1 and CDR2: SEHNR, FQNEAQ (reference sequence). V shed 5 bases and J 4 bases; nucleotides not matched to a gene: 1. The CDR3 runs 13 residues. This chain's CDR3 is CASSRTGGYGYTF. CDR3 nucleotide sequence: TGTGCCAGCAGCCGGACAGGGGGCTATGGCTACACCTTC. The whole variable domain, remainder taken from reference TRBV7-9 and TRBJ1-2, is DTGVSQNPRHKITKRGQNVTFRCDPISEHNRLYWYRQTLGQGPEFLTYFQNEAQLEKSRLLSDRFSAERPKGSFSTLEIQRTEQGDSAMYLCASSRTGGYGYTFGSGTRLTVV.

This chain connects TRBV2 to TRBJ1-2; 7 nucleotides line up with TRBD1. The length of the CDR3 is 14 residues. The J segment lost 2 bases and the V segment lost 9 bases, leaving 9 bases of the junction unmatched. Germline V gene data show CDR1 as SNHLY and CDR2 as FYNNEI. The CDR3 loop reads CARRDRDKNYGYTF. The CDR3 DNA follows: TGTGCCAGGCGAGACAGGGATAAAAACTATGGCTACACCTTC.

This chain joins TRBV7-2 and TRBJ1-3, with D perhaps matching TRBD1 (5 bases). V shed 3 bases and J shed 4 bases, with 7 bases lying between them. CDR3 length: 13 amino acids. Germline CDR1 SGHTA, CDR2 FQGNSA. The CDR3 is CASSFRQGNTIYF. The CDR3 region has the DNA TGTGCCAGCAGCTTCCGACAGGGAAACACCATATATTTT.

This clone was counted only a few times. J is TRBJ2-7 and V is TRBV9, with 7 bases lining up with TRBD1. The CDR3 sequence is 14 residues long. The V segment lost 4 bases and the J segment 7 bases; nucleotides outside the gene matches: 11. Germline assignment: CDR1 SGDLS and CDR2 YYNGEE. The CDR3 DNA follows: TGTGCCAGCAGCTCAACCCTACAGGGGAAAGAGCAGTACTTC. It codes for CASSSTLQGKEQYF.

The rearrangement links TRBV11-1 to TRBJ2-5; D not resolved. Germline loops: CDR1 SGHAT, CDR2 FQDESV (reference sequence). Deletions cut 2 bases from V and 0 bases from J, with 7 bases between. The CDR3 is 14 residues long. CDR3 nucleotide sequence: TGTGCCAGCAGCTTATTCCCAAACCAAGAGACCCAGTACTTC. Its translation is CASSLFPNQETQYF. The complete variable domain, with remaining parts taken from reference TRBV11-1 and TRBJ2-5, reads EAEVAQSPRYKITEKSQAVAFWCDPISGHATLYWYRQILGQGPELLVQFQDESVVDDSQLPKDRFSAERLKGVDSTLKIQPAELGDSAMYLCASSLFPNQETQYFGPGTRLLVL.

The gene calls are TRBV5-4 and TRBJ2-3; weak D call: TRBD2 (7 bases). The ends were cut back, 4 bases at V and 3 bases at J, with 15 bases in the middle. This CDR3 contains 15 residues. Per the germline V gene, CDR1 is SGHNT and CDR2 is YYREEE (reference sequence). The CDR3 is CASSPEGGETDTQYF. In nucleotides, the CDR3 is TGTGCCAGCAGCCCCGAAGGGGGGGAGACAGATACGCAGTATTTT. The full variable domain, in which reference TRBV5-4 and TRBJ2-3 provide the parts outside the CDR3, is ETGVTQSPTHLIKTRGQQVTLRCSSQSGHNTVSWYQQALGQGPQFIFQYYREEENGRGNFPPRFSGLQFPNYSSELNVNALELDDSALYLCASSPEGGETDTQYFGPGTRLTVL.

The J gene is TRBJ2-3, the V gene TRBV11-2; the D gene is possibly TRBD2 (6 bases). The CDR3 loop spans 15 amino acids. CDR1 is SGHAT and CDR2 is FQNNGV in the germline V gene. V was cut by 4 bases and J by 0 bases, with 11 bases left in between. The CDR3 loop is CASSSQRASTDTQYF. DNA of the CDR3: TGTGCCAGCAGCTCCCAGCGGGCTAGCACAGATACGCAGTATTTT. Looking up the rest from reference TRBV11-2 and TRBJ2-3 gives the full variable domain: EAGVAQSPRYKIIEKRQSVAFWCNPISGHATLYWYQQILGQGPKLLIQFQNNGVVDDSQLPKDRFSAERLKGVDSTLKIQPAKLEDSAVYLCASSSQRASTDTQYFGPGTRLTVL.

The V and J genes are TRBV11-2 and TRBJ2-5, with TRBD2 matching over 9 bases. Germline values: CDR1 SGHAT, CDR2 FQNNGV. The CDR3 extends over 15 amino acids. Losses at the gene ends were 1 base for V and 4 bases for J; bases not matched to a gene: 4. CDR3 amino acids: CASSLGGGASETQYF. CDR3 nucleotides: TGTGCCAGCAGCTTAGGCGGGGGGGCCTCAGAGACCCAGTACTTC.

This CDR3 reads CASSLARENRGLGEQYF. The CDR3, as DNA: TGTGCCAGCAGCTTAGCTAGGGAAAACAGGGGGCTCGGCGAGCAGTACTTC. The chain recombines TRBV7-2 with TRBJ2-7; TRBD1 agrees at 9 bases. V trimming: 0 bases; J trimming: 6 bases; junction bases outside the gene matches: 12. The V gene's germline CDR1 is SGHTA and CDR2 FQGNSA. The CDR3 runs to 17 residues. The entire variable domain, with the rest obtained from reference TRBV7-2 and TRBJ2-7, is as follows: GAGVSQSPSNKVTEKGKDVELRCDPISGHTALYWYRQSLGQGLEFLIYFQGNSAPDKSGLPSDRFSAERTGGSVSTLTIQRTQQEDSAVYLCASSLARENRGLGEQYFGPGTRLTVT.

This chain connects TRBV19 to TRBJ2-2, with D tentatively TRBD2 (7 bases). The CDR3 is 17 residues long. V was cut by 0 bases and J by 5 bases, with 16 bases left in between. Germline loops: CDR1 LNHDA, CDR2 SQIVND (reference sequence). The CDR3 DNA sequence: TGTGCCAGTAGTATAGACTCGGGCGGGGGCCATACCGGGGAGCTGTTTTTT. As protein: CASSIDSGGGHTGELFF.

The chain joins TRBV5-4 to TRBJ2-7; 8 bases match TRBD1. CDR3 length equals 14 residues. Germline V CDR1 and CDR2: SGHNT, YYREEE (reference sequence). V lost 4 bases and J lost 0; bases outside the gene matches: 3. The CDR3, as DNA: TGTGCCAGCAGCGCCGGGACAGGCTCCTACGAGCAGTACTTC. Translated, it gives CASSAGTGSYEQYF.

This chain links TRBV3-1 (or the pseudogene TRBV3-2) with TRBJ1-2, with 7 bases lining up with TRBD1. J lost 5 bases, V lost 5 bases, and 20 bases had no gene match. The CDR3 is 18 residues long. The germline CDR1 and CDR2 sequences are LGHDT and YNNKEL (reference sequence). The CDR3 spells CASSAGQVWAARGYGYTF. As DNA, the CDR3 is TGTGCCAGCAGCGCAGGACAGGTTTGGGCCGCCAGGGGGTATGGCTACACCTTC.